The present T cell receptor (beta chain) was sequenced within a study of blood T cell repertoires in COVID-19. The method was immunoSEQ multiplex PCR; TCRdb's version includes in-frame clones alone and lacks a portion of them. The sample has more than 85,000 clones, around four fifths seen once. The CDR3 contains 15 residues. The V gene end was trimmed by 4 bases and the J gene end by 8 bases; junction bases not matched to a gene: 5. From germline, CDR1 is LGHDT and CDR2 YNNKEL (reference sequence). The receptor was derived from a middle-aged man with active or convalescent COVID-19. The specimen sequenced was peripheral blood. The chain carries TRBV3-1 (or the pseudogene TRBV3-2) and TRBJ2-1, with 13 positions matching TRBD2. The CDR3 nucleotides are TGTGCCAGCAGCCCAACTAGCGGGGGGGCCTATGAGCAGTTCTTC. It specifies CASSPTSGGAYEQFF.